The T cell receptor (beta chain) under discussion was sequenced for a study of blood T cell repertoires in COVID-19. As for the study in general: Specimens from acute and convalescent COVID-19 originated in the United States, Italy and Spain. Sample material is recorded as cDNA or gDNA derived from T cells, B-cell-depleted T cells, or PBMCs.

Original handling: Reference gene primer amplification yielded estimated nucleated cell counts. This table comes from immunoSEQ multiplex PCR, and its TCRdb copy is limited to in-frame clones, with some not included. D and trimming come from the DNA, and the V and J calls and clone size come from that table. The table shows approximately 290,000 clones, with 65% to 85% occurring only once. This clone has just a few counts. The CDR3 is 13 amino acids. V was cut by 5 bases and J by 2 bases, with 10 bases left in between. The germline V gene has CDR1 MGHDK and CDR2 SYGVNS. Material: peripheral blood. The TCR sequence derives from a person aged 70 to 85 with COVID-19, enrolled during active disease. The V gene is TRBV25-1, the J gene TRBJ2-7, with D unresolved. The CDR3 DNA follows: TGTGCCAGCAGTAGCAGGCAACCCTACGAGCAGTACTTC. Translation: CASSSRQPYEQYF.